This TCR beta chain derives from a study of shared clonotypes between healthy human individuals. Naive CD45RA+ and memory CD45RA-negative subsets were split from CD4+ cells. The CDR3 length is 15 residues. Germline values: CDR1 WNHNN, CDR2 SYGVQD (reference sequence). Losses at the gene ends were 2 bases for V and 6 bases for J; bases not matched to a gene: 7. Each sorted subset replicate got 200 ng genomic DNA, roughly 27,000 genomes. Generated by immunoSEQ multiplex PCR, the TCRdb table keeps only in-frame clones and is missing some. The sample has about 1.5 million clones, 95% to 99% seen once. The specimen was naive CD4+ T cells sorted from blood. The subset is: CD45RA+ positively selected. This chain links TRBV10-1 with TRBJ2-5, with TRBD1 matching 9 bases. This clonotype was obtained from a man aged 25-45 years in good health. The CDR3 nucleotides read TGCGCCAGCAGTGAGCCCGGGACAGGGAGCCAGACCCAGTACTTC. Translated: CASSEPGTGSQTQYF.